This is a list of T cell receptor beta chains from one sample in a study of blood T cell repertoires in COVID-19. TCRdb's copy holds only in-frame clones and misses some; the assay was immunoSEQ multiplex PCR. The table includes tens of thousands of clones, roughly 87% detected once. The sequencing sample was made of peripheral blood. These receptor sequences come from a human donor with acute or convalescent COVID-19. The donor label of this sample is uncertain. The CDR3 runs from the conserved cysteine through the conserved F or W. A D gene is named only where the DNA matches it firmly. Size values are once, few and many counts, or a class for expanded clones, and some rows have none.

15 - TRBD1 TRBJ1-5 TRBV7-6 CASSPGTGVNQPQHF TGTGCCAGCAGTCCTGGGACAGGGGTGAATCAGCCCCAGCATTTT
15 - - TRBJ1-5 TRBV18 CASSPGERGNQPQHF TGTGCCAGCTCACCAGGGGAGAGGGGCAATCAGCCCCAGCATTTT
13 - TRBD1 TRBJ2-5 TRBV29-1 CSSGTGGRETQYF TGCAGCTCCGGGACAGGGGGGCGGGAGACCCAGTACTTC
16 - - TRBJ2-7 TRBV19 CASSIDRGTEVYEQYF TGTGCCAGTAGTATAGATCGGGGGACAGAGGTCTACGAGCAGTACTTC
16 once TRBD2 TRBJ2-7 TRBV6-5 CASSSPAGGPSYEQYF TGTGCCAGCAGTTCCCCGGCGGGGGGGCCATCCTACGAGCAGTACTTC
13 - - TRBJ1-6 TRBV4-1 CASSLMYTDPLHF TGCGCCAGCAGCCTGATGTATACTGATCCCCTCCACTTT
21 - TRBD1 TRBJ1-1 TRBV4-2 CASTYSSPGQGWGYRGTEAFF TGTGCCAGCACCTATTCGTCCCCGGGACAGGGTTGGGGATATCGCGGCACTGAAGCTTTCTTT
16 - - TRBJ2-1 TRBV3-1/TRBV3-2 CASSLSSGLSYNEQFF TGTGCCAGCAGCCTATCAAGCGGTCTATCCTACAATGAGCAGTTCTTC
13 - TRBD2 TRBJ2-5 TRBV30 CAVSGGPGETQYF TGTGCCGTTAGCGGGGGGCCGGGAGAGACCCAGTACTTC
16 once - TRBJ1-3 TRBV5-4 CASSLNQGFSGNTIYF TGTGCCAGCAGCTTGAACCAGGGATTCTCTGGAAACACCATATATTTT
16 - TRBD1 TRBJ2-1 TRBV3-1/TRBV3-2 CASSRRTGSSYNEQFF TGTGCCAGCAGCCGACGGACAGGGTCCTCCTACAATGAGCAGTTCTTC